This entry is about one TCR beta chain. Its antigen is not identified. These data come from a study of T cell responses to AZD1222 COVID-19 vaccine. This table comes from immunoSEQ multiplex PCR, and its TCRdb copy is limited to in-frame clones, with some not included. The sample lists around 58,000 clones; about 86% were seen once. Study-level findings and limits: Donors skewed white British and female; clonal diversity was possibly underestimated. Close to half of all spike-specific TCRs reportedly target regions of the variants that are unmutated.

Germline V gives CDR1 SGDLS, CDR2 YYNGEE. V dropped 4 bases and J dropped 4 bases, with 23 bases sitting between them. The CDR3 extends over 17 amino acids. The chain couples TRBV9 to TRBJ1-2; a possible D gene is TRBD1 (5 bases). The sequencing here drew on peripheral blood, taken on day 0 of AZD1222 vaccination. This TCR came from an adult in good health. CDR3 amino acids: CASSPRGDGISVYGYTF. The CDR3 nucleotides read TGTGCCAGCAGCCCCCGCGGGGACGGAATTTCCGTCTATGGCTACACCTTC.